This T cell receptor (beta chain) was captured by sequencing in a study of T cells in Graves' hyperthyroidism and ophthalmopathy (dated by TCRdb to between 2018 and 2021). Broadly, across the study: Peripheral blood samples were taken at initial diagnosis, before any treatment was given. To identify distinguishing TCR V-J signatures, a discovery cohort of 90 to 100 patients was used, comprising some 45 with Graves' ophthalmopathy and 57 with stable Graves' hyperthyroidism. Whether ophthalmopathy could be predicted prospectively was tested in an independent validation cohort made up of approximately 19 hyperthyroidism patients plus 17 patients who later progressed to ophthalmopathy. The roughly 100 discovery patients were randomly divided into training and test sets at a 7:3 ratio. The study also compared thyroid tissue and blood T-cell repertoires from more than five Graves' hyperthyroidism patients. After blood sampling, hyperthyroidism patients were treated with methimazole at a starting dose of 30 mg daily, and ophthalmopathy patients were treated with high-dose intravenous methylprednisolone. The paper describes TCR Vbeta CDR3 sequencing of about 140 peripheral blood samples, made up of roughly 45 ophthalmopathy patients, 70 to 75 hyperthyroidism patients and 17 progressor patients. Paper-wide results and their limitations: Sample size was not statistically predetermined, and blinding of investigators to group allocation was not performed. Most expanded thyroid clonotypes (frequency above 0.001) were also detected in blood, suggesting blood repertoires may reflect thyroid immune responses. In validation, the model predicted progression to ophthalmopathy with about 71% sensitivity and roughly 72% specificity, a median of roughly seven months before onset. A 13 V-J signature model separated ophthalmopathy from stable hyperthyroidism, with about 90% sensitivity and approximately 81% specificity in cross-validation and 80%/75% in testing.

In the ophthalmopathy patients, disease was moderately to severely active, with a Clinical Activity Score of 3 or more, a NOSPECS grade of 4 or more, and a duration of less than 3 months. Any patient with an uncontrolled infection, another autoimmune disease, pregnancy or lactation was excluded. Diagnoses were based on clinical symptoms, serum thyroxine and TRAb, thyroid ultrasound and orbital computed tomography. PBMCs were isolated from more than 9 ml of fresh peripheral blood by Ficoll-Paque density gradient centrifugation. Total RNA was extracted using Trizol reagent, and RNA quality was assessed on an Agilent 2100 Bioanalyzer. Trimming removed 0 bases from V and 3 bases from J, leaving 6 bases between the germline ends. In the germline V gene (reference sequence), CDR1 corresponds to PRHDT and CDR2 to FYEKMQ. Spanning cysteine to phenylalanine, the CDR3 consists of 14 amino acids. Left in the record is the CDR3 DNA by itself, 42 bases read in frame from the first base.

The TCR beta CDR3 regions were amplified from the RNA transcripts. The first round of RT-PCR for the TCR CDR3 was performed with the HTBI primer set and the Qiagen OneStep RT-PCR kit. Libraries were constructed in a second round of multiplex PCR, after which size selection and purification were performed. Libraries were sequenced paired-end with 100 bp reads on an Illumina HiSeq2000. The paper's data handling went like this. SOAPnuke was used to process the raw data, throwing out any read that contained adapters or uncalled bases, had a mean Phred below 15, or lacked an exact constant-primer or identifier match. COPE v1.2.5 was used to merge the high-quality paired reads, and each unique nucleotide sequence was defined as a clonotype. MiTCR v1.1 was used to align the clonotypes against IMGT TRBV, TRBD and TRBJ reference segments. The analysis included only V-J combinations with a frequency above 0.0001, which together covered around 99% of the repertoires. A TCS score was defined as the ratio of F50 (clonal expansion) to E x V (chaos), with BLOSUM62-based TCRdist applied between CDR3 peptides within each V-J. Welch's t-statistics and random forest reduced around 510 V-J features to roughly 13, which were used in a naive Bayes classifier (R e1071). TCRdb reprocessed the public reads (quality trimming at Q25 with fastp, clone calling with MiXCR) and kept in-frame beta chains. Rows are unified per CDR3 protein, each entry keeping the most common DNA and genes. The authors' filters were not applied to this entry. The sample includes fewer than 500,000 distinct CDR3 sequences, with 14% to 15% observed a single time. The ten largest clones add up to less than 15% of the sample.

This clonotype was counted only a few times. Its antigen is currently not known. No much larger clone is present one base from it, and per-base qualities are unavailable. What was sequenced was blood. In this chain, TRBV13 is recombined with TRBJ1-5, with an unclear D gene assignment. The receptor's source is a man between 18 and 29 years old with Graves' ophthalmopathy. The CDR3 corresponds to CASSLGGPNQPQHF. The nucleotide sequence reads as follows: TGTGCCAGCAGCTTAGGTGGACCCAATCAGCCCCAGCATTTT.